Below, one T cell receptor (beta chain) is given with its context. The data originate from a study of blood T cell repertoires in COVID-19. Across the study: Material from acute and convalescent COVID-19 was sourced from the United States, Italy and Spain.

Profiling relied on immunoSEQ multiplex PCR, and the TCRdb table lists in-frame clones only, not all of them. The sample yields approximately 120,000 clones, around nine tenths seen once. V was shortened by 5 bases and J by 9 bases, with 14 bases between the two germline ends. The CDR3 runs 13 residues. Germline-derived CDR1 and CDR2 are LNHDA and SQIVND (reference sequence). The clonotype comes from a woman aged 80 or older with acute or convalescent COVID-19. The sequenced sample consisted of peripheral blood. V usage is TRBV19 and J usage is TRBJ1-5; the D gene is possibly TRBD1 (5 bases). The CDR3 region is CASSGERGGPQHF. Written as DNA, the CDR3 is TGTGCCAGTAGTGGTGAGCGGGGGGGGCCCCAGCATTTT.